The T cell receptor (beta chain) under discussion was sequenced for a study of beta chain features in type 1 diabetes (dated by TCRdb to 2016 to 2019). Describing the broader study: Mean age, gender distribution, total cell number and subset yield were not different between patients and healthy donors. Regulatory and stem cell-like memory subsets were obtained from only 8 patients and roughly 8 healthy donors, while naive and central memory subsets were obtained from all 30 or so donors. The study compared TCRB repertoires of sorted circulating CD4+ T cell subsets between recently diagnosed type 1 diabetes patients and matched healthy donors. A total of 85 million to 140 million sorted cells were examined across all samples, and the number of cells per subset was strongly correlated with RNA yield.

Spanning cysteine to phenylalanine, the CDR3 consists of 14 amino acids. Only the CDR3 part of the read is kept: 42 bases, read in frame from the first base. Trimming takes 5 bases from V and 5 bases from J, and the germline ends sit 16 bases apart. Per the germline V gene, SGHVS is the CDR1 and FQNEAQ is the CDR2. This clone was counted between two and nine times. Which antigen it targets is not known. There are no base qualities to consult, and no much larger clone falls within one base. What the study reported, not specific to this receptor: Because the HLA sub-analyses included only small numbers of individuals, any influence of HLA type on TCRB rearrangement was left unresolved. Patients with type 1 diabetes made fewer insertions and deleted more nucleotides at VDJ recombination sites, implying thymic rearrangement abnormalities. Naive, central memory and regulatory TCRB repertoires appeared more similar among patients than among healthy donors. Shorter templates might be favored by PCR, yet because patient and control samples were amplified and corrected together, any such skew would affect both groups equally. Type 1 diabetes patients showed a moderate but significant shortening of TCRB CDR3 length in all four CD4+ subsets. Sequencing cDNA rather than genomic DNA could over-represent highly expressing activated cells, although activation and CD3 levels did not differ between groups.

From each donor, a single peripheral blood sample of around 0.12 L on average was drawn into heparinised tubes. Naive, central memory, regulatory and stem cell-like memory CD4+ T cells were sorted on a BD FACSAria II using a panel including CD45RO, CCR7, CD25, CD127, CD95 and CD27. Every sorted population had a purity above 95%. PBMCs were isolated immediately by Lymphoprep density gradient centrifugation and stained directly without culture. To minimize batch effects, samples were stained and sorted in pairs, one healthy donor with one patient per experiment. The entire amount of isolated RNA was reverse transcribed using the High Capacity cDNA Reverse Transcription Kit, so the sequenced TCRB transcripts were expressed ones. Deep immunoSEQ sequencing was applied to naive, central memory and regulatory T cell samples, giving an average of about 3.4 million total reads per sample. Sorted cells were lysed in RLT buffer, and RNA was extracted using DNase-treated RNeasy Micro or Mini kits according to cell number. Each cell subset was processed separately to prevent cross-contamination, with patient and healthy donor samples processed together. The immunoSEQ multiplex PCR was used to amplify TCRB sequences from cDNA, yielding 87-bp fragments that span the CDR3 region. Sequencing of the amplicons was done on the Illumina HiSeq platform. Per the authors' processing: PCR bias was computationally corrected using synthetic template baselines, reads within Hamming distance 2 were collapsed, and singletons that could not be merged were discarded. Reads were aligned to IMGT to assign V, D and J genes, CDR3 length, and insertions or deletions at six rearrangement sites. Within each subset, clonotype counts were normalized to the number of sorted cells before true diversity and Gini coefficients were calculated with the tcR R package. Repertoire sharing was quantified using the overlap coefficient calculated on TCRB nucleotide sequences. Held by TCRdb, this immuneACCESS table contains in-frame sequences only and omits some clones. Under half of the omission traces to an unresolved V gene where checked; the cause of the rest is unknown. The V and J calls and clone size are taken from that table; D and trimming were inferred from the DNA. This sample gives roughly 140,000 clones in total; about 51% of them show up just once. The ten largest account for around 0.45% of the sample.

Here the chain combines TRBV7-8 and TRBJ2-7; TRBD1 is a weak D gene call, 5 bases matching. The sample taken for sequencing was Tregs from blood. The cell subset or site label, read with the paper, signifies: regulatory CD4+ T cells. This TCR was sampled from a man aged 18 to 30 in good health. At the DNA level, the sequence is TGTGCCAGCAGCCAACTTACCCAGGGTCACGAGCAGTACTTC. The translation is CASSQLTQGHEQYF. Extended through the reference TRBV7-8 and TRBJ2-7 proteins, this CDR3 yields the full variable domain: GAGVSQSPRYKVAKRGQDVALRCDPISGHVSLFWYQQALGQGPEFLTYFQNEAQLDKSGLPSDRFFAERPEGSVSTLKIQRTQQEDSAVYLCASSQLTQGHEQYFGPGTRLTVT.